This TCR beta chain was recorded in a study of T cells after yellow fever vaccination. Study-level information: Researchers used SMART-Seq v4 Ultra Low Input to prepare fractions that had low cell numbers. Study-level findings and limits: Post-booster samples contained most primary-vaccination clones (around 95% CD4, less than 90% CD8). Any FACS-sorted repertoire could hold abundant clonotypes that contaminate it from the bulk population.

By 5'RACE template switching, TCR cDNA was produced, with a universal primer site and UMIs added in the process. TCRdb passed the 5' RACE reads through MiXCR, listing each CDR3 protein once. Among 170,000 or so distinct CDR3 sequences listed, approximately 6% were seen once. This clonotype has a handful of counts. Its antigen is as yet unknown. Between the trimmed V and J ends, which lost 0 bases and 4 bases, there was a span of 13 bases. Germline CDR1 reads KGHSH; CDR2 reads LQKENI. This CDR3 is built from 15 residues. Specimen: CD4+ T cells sorted from PBMCs, collected on the day of the first yellow fever vaccination. V gene TRBV18 combines with J gene TRBJ2-7; D is ambiguous. The clonotype originates from a man between 18 and 29 years old who received the YFV17D yellow fever vaccine. The CDR3 here is CASSPPDRTAYEQYF. CDR3 DNA: TGTGCCAGCTCACCACCGGATCGAACTGCGTACGAGCAGTACTTC.